This TCR beta chain appears in the sequencing data of a study of a mutant IDH1 vaccine in newly diagnosed glioma. Study context: Patients got radiotherapy, temozolomide, or both beforehand, and most got both.

Profiling relied on immunoSEQ multiplex PCR, and the TCRdb table lists in-frame clones only, not all of them. The sample lists around 92,000 clones, about 90% seen once, with approximately 0.57% in the top ten. The V gene lost 2 bases and the J gene lost 2 bases, with 17 bases spanning the gap. This CDR3 is built from 17 residues. Looked up from germline, CDR1 is SGHRS and CDR2 is YFSETQ. The time point was: baseline, week 1 (first vaccination visit). Treatment given: pre-vaccination baseline after standard-of-care therapy. This rearrangement joins TRBV5-1 to TRBJ2-4; D may match TRBD1 or TRBD2 (6 bases each). The sequenced sample was PBMCs, obtained from a glioma patient treated with radiotherapy, temozolomide or both. This sequence was found in a woman in her fifties or sixties with glioma. CDR3 nucleotides: TGCGCCAGCAGCTTAGACTGGGAAGGGGGGTCCAAAAACATTCAGTACTTC. Amino acids: CASSLDWEGGSKNIQYF.